This T cell receptor beta chain was profiled in a study of blood T cell repertoires in COVID-19 (dated by TCRdb to between 2020 and 2021). Regarding the study in general: Samples covering the acute and convalescent phases of COVID-19 were provided by collaborators in the United States, Italy and Spain. The prospective study material was composed of cDNA or gDNA derived from T cells, B-cell-depleted T cells, or PBMCs. The dataset comprised deeply sampled blood TCRbeta repertoires from subjects exposed to, actively infected with, or recovered from COVID-19. A freely available public database, intended as a resource for researchers studying the immune response to SARS-CoV-2, is where the repertoires were released. The samples were drawn from the first 160 participants of the ongoing ImmuneRACE study and from 1,200 or so subjects provided by 6 global collaborators. Sample metadata almost always included a de-identified subject ID, COVID-19 status, age in years and sex. Where available, HLA class I and class II types were obtained from metadata supplied by the sample provider rather than from assay-based typing. What the study reported, not specific to this receptor: The amount of clinical and demographic metadata varied by source and participant and was provided uncurated.

The immunoSEQ Assay, a bias-controlled multiplex PCR, was used to amplify TCRbeta CDR3 regions from genomic DNA. As for the authors' bioinformatics: Nucleated cell counts per sample were estimated from amplification of reference gene primers within the assay. Sequence reads were collapsed and filtered to measure the absolute abundance of every unique TCRbeta CDR3 rearrangement. For each sample, productive Simpson clonality was calculated by taking the square root of Simpson's diversity index across productive rearrangements. TCRdb's version of the immuneACCESS table is confined to in-frame rearrangements and falls short of the full clone set. An unresolved V gene accounts for under half of the shortfall where checked; the remainder is of unknown origin. The D gene and trimming were derived from the DNA, and the V and J assignments and clone size from that table. Within this sample are roughly 220,000 clones, with approximately 85% of them counted one time only. Of the sample, 2.5% to 3.5% falls within the top ten clones.

Samples from volunteer blood donors who had recovered from COVID-19 were contributed by a second Seattle source. Whole blood was collected in K2EDTA tubes by collaborating institutions according to the institutions' own protocols. For TCRbeta analysis, collaborator samples were shipped as frozen whole blood, as isolated PBMCs, or as DNA extracted from either sample type. The sample holds one count of this clone. Its antigen is currently not known. No clone much larger than this one lies a single base away; base qualities are absent. Relative to germline, V is 3 bases shorter and J is 6 bases shorter, with 9 bases between their ends. In the germline V gene, CDR1 corresponds to MDHEN and CDR2 to SYDVKM. Its CDR3 holds 12 amino acids, cysteine through phenylalanine. Only the CDR3 region is kept as DNA, spanning 36 bases read in frame from base 1.

The TCR sequence derives from a man in his forties or fifties who had recovered from COVID-19. Material for sequencing was peripheral blood. The rearrangement joined TRBV28 to TRBJ2-7, with the D gene not clear enough to name. The CDR3 reads as follows: CASSFGPSEQYF. The DNA reads as follows: TGTGCCAGCAGTTTTGGCCCATCCGAGCAGTACTTC.